Shown below are 31 T cell receptor beta chains from a single sample sequenced in a study of blood T cells in healthy people across ages. Combining a sample-barcoded 5' primer with a J-beta primer mix, a second PCR ran for 7 to 11 cycles. TCRdb fed the 5' RACE reads into MiXCR, producing one record per CDR3 protein. The sample contains roughly 800,000 distinct CDR3 sequences, roughly 35% of which appear only once. Sequencing was carried out using blood. These receptors came from a man younger than 35 in good health.

This clonotype was counted only a few times. V gene TRBV3-1 combines with J gene TRBJ2-3, with D tentatively TRBD1 or TRBD2 (5 bases each). Germline V CDR1 and CDR2: LGHDT, YNNKEL (reference sequence). V lost 4 bases and J lost 2, with 19 bases in between. There are 17 residues in the CDR3. CDR3 sequence: CASSRMPQGVVTDTQYF. The CDR3, as DNA: TGTGCCAGCAGCCGCATGCCCCAGGGAGTTGTCACAGATACGCAGTATTTT.

This clonotype was counted between two and nine times. V and J are TRBV20-1 and TRBJ2-7, with D unresolved. Germline V gene sequence: CDR1 DFQATT, CDR2 SNEGSKA (reference sequence). Trimming left V 5 bases short and J 2 bases short, with 22 bases between. The CDR3 has 16 amino acids. The CDR3 nucleotides are TGCAGTGCTCCAAAGGTCGACGGCCCGTTACCCTACGAGCAGTACTTC. Protein sequence: CSAPKVDGPLPYEQYF.

In this sample, this clonotype turned up a few times. This CDR3 is CASSQESDSPTGELFF. The CDR3 nucleotides read TGCGCCAGCAGCCAAGAGAGCGACTCACCCACCGGGGAGCTGTTTTTT. The chain uses TRBV4-3 and TRBJ2-2; unclear D gene. The CDR3 extends over 16 amino acids. Germline CDR1 LGHNA, CDR2 YSLEER. Trimming removed 0 bases from V and 4 bases from J, with 12 bases in between.

This clonotype has only a few counts. The chain joins TRBV20-1 to TRBJ1-1; no clear D. The V end was cut by 6 bases, the J end by 6 bases, with 14 bases between. In germline, CDR1 is DFQATT, CDR2 SNEGSKA (reference sequence). The CDR3 has 12 amino acids. The chain's CDR3 is CSAAGPPSEAFF. CDR3 sequence (DNA): TGCAGTGCAGCCGGGCCCCCCTCTGAAGCTTTCTTT.

V gene TRBV20-1 combines with J gene TRBJ1-4; no clear D gene. Germline loops: CDR1 DFQATT, CDR2 SNEGSKA (reference sequence). Trimming removed 5 bases from V and 5 bases from J, with 12 bases in between. This CDR3 region has 13 residues. CDR3 protein: CSADRLSNEKLFF. For the CDR3, the DNA is TGCAGTGCTGATCGGCTATCGAATGAAAAACTGTTTTTT.

The table lists this clonotype with a few counts. The V gene is TRBV6-2 or TRBV6-3, the J gene TRBJ2-1; 7 bases are shared with TRBD1. The germline V gene has CDR1 MNHEY and CDR2 SVGEGT. The trim removed 2 bases at V and 7 bases at J, leaving 11 bases unmatched. CDR3 length equals 16 residues. The CDR3 DNA reads as TGTGCCAGCAGTTACGCCACAGGGGATATTAGAAATGAGCAGTTCTTC. This encodes CASSYATGDIRNEQFF.

This chain connects TRBV7-2 to TRBJ1-1; D is uncertain. CDR3 length: 14 amino acids. CDR1 is SGHTA, CDR2 FQGNSA, per germline. Trimming took off 5 bases at V and 1 base at J, with 11 bases between the two ends. The CDR3 nucleotides read TGTGCCAGCAGCCCCCAATCTTCGAACACTGAAGCTTTCTTT. Translation gives CASSPQSSNTEAFF.

As to this clonotype: One base away lies a much larger clone, so this may be a sequencing read error. The V call is TRBV12-3 or TRBV12-4, the J call TRBJ2-7; 9 nucleotides agree with TRBD1. V gave up 5 bases and J gave up 5 bases; unmatched junction bases: 7. CDR3 length equals 14 residues. The CDR3 coding sequence is TGTGCCAGCAGTGTCGACAGGGGGTACGACGAGCAGTACTTC. It codes for CASSVDRGYDEQYF.

This clonotype has only a few counts. This chain's CDR3 is CASSGNSGNTIYF. The DNA for the CDR3 is TGTGCCAGCAGCGGGAACTCTGGAAACACCATATATTTT. The V gene is TRBV9, the J gene TRBJ1-3; no reliable D call. Trimming removed 3 bases from V and 0 bases from J, with 4 bases in between. Germline V gene data show CDR1 as SGDLS and CDR2 as YYNGEE. This CDR3 region has 13 residues.

This clonotype appeared many times. V and J are TRBV10-3 and TRBJ2-3; 12 bases are a match to TRBD2. Germline V gene lookup returns CDR1 ENHRY and CDR2 SYGVKD. With 4 bases clipped from V and 6 bases from J, the junction kept 8 bases outside the gene matches. The CDR3 is made up of 16 amino acids. The CDR3 here is CAISGASGGAEDTQYF. CDR3 nucleotide sequence: TGTGCCATCAGTGGGGCTAGCGGGGGGGCAGAGGATACGCAGTATTTT.

This clonotype showed up many times. The J gene is TRBJ2-6, the V gene TRBV4-3; D unresolved. CDR3 length: 16 amino acids. The germline V gene has CDR1 LGHNA and CDR2 YSLEER. The ends were cut back, 0 bases at V and 0 bases at J, with 6 bases in the middle. CDR3 amino acids: CASSQEWGSGANVLTF. DNA for the CDR3: TGCGCCAGCAGCCAAGAATGGGGCTCTGGGGCCAACGTCCTGACTTTC.

This clonotype was found a few times. The gene calls are TRBV12-3 or TRBV12-4 and TRBJ2-5, with 12 bases aligning to TRBD2. J gave up 2 bases and V 3 bases, and 13 bases lay outside the gene matches. The CDR3 sequence is 19 residues long. This chain's CDR3 is CASSFLAGGFFWGQETQYF. In nucleotides, the CDR3 is TGTGCCAGCAGTTTCCTAGCGGGGGGGTTCTTTTGGGGTCAAGAGACCCAGTACTTC.

There are many counts of this clonotype. J is TRBJ2-3 and V is TRBV7-9; D not resolved. Germline CDR1 and CDR2: SEHNR and FQNEAQ (reference sequence). With 1 base removed from V and 2 bases from J, the gap between germline ends came to 7 bases. The CDR3 covers 14 residues. The CDR3 region has the DNA TGTGCCAGCAGCTTAGGGCCCTACACAGATACGCAGTATTTT. This sequence encodes CASSLGPYTDTQYF.

This chain uses TRBV20-1 with TRBJ1-4; no definite D call. V was shortened by 2 bases and J by 5 bases, with 12 bases between the two germline ends. The germline CDR1 and CDR2 sequences are DFQATT and SNEGSKA (reference sequence). The CDR3 consists of 14 residues. DNA of the CDR3: TGCAGTGCTAGACCGTCGGCAGAGAATGAAAAACTGTTTTTT. Protein sequence: CSARPSAENEKLFF.

In its sample, this clonotype was seen a few times. This chain joins TRBV7-2 and TRBJ1-2; D is unresolved. The CDR3 runs 11 residues. Germline-derived CDR1 and CDR2 are SGHTA and FQGNSA. CDR3 nucleotide sequence: TGTGGGGCCAGCACGCGGGGTGGCTACACCTTC. This codes for CGASTRGGYTF.

This clonotype has ten or more counts. The chain couples TRBV19 to TRBJ2-7; D is unresolved. The germline gives CDR1 LNHDA, CDR2 SQIVND (reference sequence). Deletions cut 5 bases from V and 5 bases from J, with 19 bases between. This CDR3 spans 15 amino acids. CDR3 sequence (DNA): TGTGCCAGTAGTGACACGGGCCTCTTAGGAGACGAGCAGTACTTC. Protein: CASSDTGLLGDEQYF.

The chain joins TRBV3-1 to TRBJ2-5, with D tentatively TRBD2 (5 bases). The ends were cut back, 3 bases at V and 2 bases at J, with 16 bases in the middle. CDR3 length equals 16 residues. The germline gives CDR1 LGHDT, CDR2 YNNKEL (reference sequence). The CDR3 sequence is CASSQKLVSGQETQYF. The CDR3 DNA follows: TGTGCCAGCAGCCAGAAGCTAGTATCGGGACAAGAGACCCAGTACTTC.

V and J are TRBV12-3 or TRBV12-4 and TRBJ1-2; 7 positions match TRBD1. This CDR3 contains 13 residues. The trim removed 3 bases at V and 8 bases at J, leaving 6 bases unmatched. CDR3 amino acids: CASSFPGGQGYTF. The CDR3 coding sequence is TGTGCCAGCAGTTTCCCAGGGGGGCAAGGCTACACCTTC.

This clonotype was counted a few times. This sequence joins TRBV5-1 and TRBJ2-2; D remains ambiguous. The CDR3 spans 11 residues. V lost 6 bases and J 5 bases, leaving 5 bases between the germline ends. Germline loops: CDR1 SGHRS, CDR2 YFSETQ. This chain's CDR3 is CASMETGELFF. CDR3 nucleotides: TGCGCCAGCATGGAGACCGGGGAGCTGTTTTTT. The complete variable domain, with remaining parts taken from reference TRBV5-1 and TRBJ2-2, reads KAGVTQTPRYLIKTRGQQVTLSCSPISGHRSVSWYQQTPGQGLQFLFEYFSETQRNKGNFPGRFSGRQFSNSRSEMNVSTLELGDSALYLCASMETGELFFGEGSRLTVL.

This clonotype has at least ten counts. The chain has TRBV6-2 or TRBV6-3 and TRBJ1-5; D is unclear. The ends were cut back, 7 bases at V and 2 bases at J, with 12 bases in the middle. This CDR3 region has 14 residues. Germline CDR1 MNHEY, CDR2 SVGEGT. The CDR3 DNA reads TGTGCCAGCACTGGGGTGGAAGGCAATCAGCCCCAGCATTTT. Its translation: CASTGVEGNQPQHF.

This clonotype was counted ten times or more. The V call is TRBV7-2, the J call TRBJ2-7; D might be TRBD1 (5 bases). The CDR3 totals 13 residues. Germline CDR1 reads SGHTA; CDR2 reads FQGNSA. Trimming cost V 5 bases and J 2 bases, with 10 bases left between them. The CDR3 protein is CASSMTVTYEQYF. The CDR3 DNA reads TGTGCCAGCAGCATGACAGTGACCTACGAGCAGTACTTC.

This clonotype has more than one count but fewer than ten. The V and J genes are TRBV15 and TRBJ2-1, with D tentatively TRBD1 (5 bases). This CDR3 has 15 residues. Germline assignment: CDR1 LNHNV and CDR2 YYDKDF (reference sequence). V lost 0 bases, J lost 2 bases, and 8 bases lay in between. CDR3 coding DNA: TGTGCCACCAGCAGAGAAACAGGACCCTACAATGAGCAGTTCTTC. Protein product: CATSRETGPYNEQFF.

V usage is TRBV5-1 and J usage is TRBJ1-2, with a tentative D call TRBD1 (5 bases). This CDR3 contains 16 residues. The V end was cut by 0 bases, the J end by 6 bases, with 18 bases between. Germline V gene lookup returns CDR1 SGHRS and CDR2 YFSETQ. The CDR3 DNA reads TGCGCCAGCAGCTTGGGGATTGAGGGGCTTTCTAATGGCTACACCTTC. Protein sequence: CASSLGIEGLSNGYTF.

The V call is TRBV6-6, the J call TRBJ2-7, with TRBD2 identical over 14 bases. After removal of 10 bases from V and 7 bases from J, the junction contained 12 bases not matched to a gene. The germline V gene encodes CDR1 MNHNY and CDR2 SVGAGI (reference sequence). The CDR3 extends over 15 amino acids. In DNA, the CDR3 is TGTGCCATCCAGGCCGGGACTAGCGGGGGCTGTGAGCAGTACTTC. Its protein is CAIQAGTSGGCEQYF.

This clonotype was seen at least ten times. This chain joins TRBV6-5 and TRBJ2-7; D ambiguous. Germline V gene data show CDR1 as MNHEY and CDR2 as SVGAGI. Trimming removed 6 bases from V and 7 bases from J, with 16 bases in between. This CDR3 has 13 amino acids. The CDR3 nucleotides are TGTGCCAGCAGATCTCAAATTCCGGAAGAGCAGTACTTC. This gives the protein CASRSQIPEEQYF.

This rearrangement joins TRBV20-1 to TRBJ2-7, with D possibly being TRBD1 (6 bases). The J call is doubtful: the DNA matches TRBJ2-5 better. Germline lookup yields CDR1 DFQATT and CDR2 SNEGSKA (reference sequence). The CDR3 totals 12 residues. CDR3 nucleotides: TGCAGTGTTCATGGGGGCTTAGAGACCCAGTACTTC. It yields the protein CSVHGGLETQYF.

This clonotype appeared a few times. The chain couples TRBV6-2 or TRBV6-3 to TRBJ1-5; 7 positions agree with TRBD1. J gave up 6 bases and V 0 bases, and 8 bases lay outside the gene matches. Germline V gene sequence: CDR1 MNHEY, CDR2 SVGEGT. This CDR3 spans 16 amino acids. CDR3 region: CASSYSTGTETQPQHF. Written as DNA, the CDR3 is TGTGCCAGCAGTTACTCGACCGGGACAGAAACTCAGCCCCAGCATTTT.

About this clonotype itself: Germline is not matched at one junction end, which may reflect a read error. CDR3 DNA sequence: TGTGCCAGCAGCCACCCTCCGGGAACTGCGGCAACTAATGAAAACCTGTTTTTT. Encoded protein: CASSHPPGTAATNENLFF. V usage is TRBV7-6 and J usage is TRBJ1-4; D is ambiguous. CDR1 SGHVS and CDR2 FNYEAQ come from the germline V gene. The CDR3 contains 18 residues.

This clonotype was seen many times. The V gene is TRBV10-3, the J gene TRBJ2-7; 8 bases match TRBD2. This CDR3 spans 14 amino acids. Trimming at V came to 7 bases and at J to 1 base, leaving 6 bases not matched to a gene. Looked up from germline, CDR1 is ENHRY and CDR2 is SYGVKD. CDR3 sequence: CAIKELAESYEQYF. DNA of the CDR3: TGTGCCATCAAAGAACTAGCGGAGTCCTACGAGCAGTACTTC.

In this sample, this clonotype turned up many times. The rearrangement joins TRBV9 to TRBJ2-5; D perhaps matches TRBD1 (5 bases). The CDR3 has 14 amino acids. The germline V gene encodes CDR1 SGDLS and CDR2 YYNGEE. Trimming shortened V by 1 base and J by 1 base, and 8 bases separated the two germline ends. DNA of the CDR3: TGTGCCAGCAGCGTACAGGGATTCCAAGAGACCCAGTACTTC. It specifies CASSVQGFQETQYF.

At least ten counts were recorded for this clonotype. This chain links TRBV12-3 or TRBV12-4 with TRBJ2-5, with D uncertain. The CDR3 sequence is 15 residues long. V was pared by 4 bases and J by 0 bases, with 12 bases between. CDR3 in DNA: TGTGCCAGCAGTTGGAGTCGCGACAACCAAGAGACCCAGTACTTC. Amino acids: CASSWSRDNQETQYF.